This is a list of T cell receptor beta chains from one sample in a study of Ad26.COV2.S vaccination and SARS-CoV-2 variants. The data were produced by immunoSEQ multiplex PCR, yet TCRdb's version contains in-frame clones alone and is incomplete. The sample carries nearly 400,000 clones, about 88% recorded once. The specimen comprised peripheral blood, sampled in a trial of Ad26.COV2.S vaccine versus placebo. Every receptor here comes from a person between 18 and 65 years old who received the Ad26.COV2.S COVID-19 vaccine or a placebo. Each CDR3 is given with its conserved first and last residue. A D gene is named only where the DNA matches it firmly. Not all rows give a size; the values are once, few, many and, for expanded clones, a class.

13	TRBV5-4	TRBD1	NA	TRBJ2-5	CASRPGTEETQYF	TGTGCCAGCAGGCCAGGGACAGAAGAGACCCAGTACTTC
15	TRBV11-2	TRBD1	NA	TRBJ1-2	CASSLAVQGSYGYTF	TGTGCCAGCAGCTTAGCGGTACAGGGGAGCTATGGCTACACCTTC
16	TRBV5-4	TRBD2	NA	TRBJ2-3	CASSSTGTSGRDTQYF	TGTGCCAGCAGCTCTACCGGGACTAGCGGGAGAGATACGCAGTATTTT
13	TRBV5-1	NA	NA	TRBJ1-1	CASSFGGNTEAFF	TGCGCCAGCAGCTTCGGGGGTAACACTGAAGCTTTCTTT
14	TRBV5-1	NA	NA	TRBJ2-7	CASSPDGITYEQYF	TGCGCCAGCAGCCCGGATGGGATCACCTACGAGCAGTACTTC
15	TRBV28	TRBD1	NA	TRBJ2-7	CASSGRAGGSYEQYF	TGTGCCAGCAGTGGAAGGGCAGGGGGCTCCTACGAGCAGTACTTC
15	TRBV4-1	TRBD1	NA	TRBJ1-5	CASSQVGQGHQPQHF	TGCGCCAGCAGCCAAGTGGGACAGGGGCATCAGCCCCAGCATTTT
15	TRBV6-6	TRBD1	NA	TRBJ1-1	CASSGPGQGATEAFF	TGTGCCAGCAGTGGTCCGGGACAGGGGGCGACTGAAGCTTTCTTT
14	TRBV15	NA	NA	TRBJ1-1	CATSRVSGHTEAFF	TGTGCCACCAGCAGAGTTTCGGGGCACACTGAAGCTTTCTTT
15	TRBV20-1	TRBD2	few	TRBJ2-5	CSASLQREGWETQYF	TGCAGTGCTAGTCTTCAGCGGGAGGGATGGGAGACCCAGTACTTC
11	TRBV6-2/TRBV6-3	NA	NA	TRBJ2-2	CASSYPGELFF	TGTGCCAGCAGTTACCCCGGGGAGCTGTTTTTT
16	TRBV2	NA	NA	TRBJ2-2	CASNLGGGQRGGELFF	TGTGCCAGCAACCTCGGAGGGGGACAGAGGGGCGGGGAGCTGTTTTTT
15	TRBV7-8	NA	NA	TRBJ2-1	CASSLVRGPYNEQFF	TGTGCCAGCAGCTTAGTCCGGGGCCCCTACAATGAGCAGTTCTTC
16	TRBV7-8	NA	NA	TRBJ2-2	CASSLRLNGLTGELFF	TGTGCCAGCAGCTTACGCCTAAACGGACTCACCGGGGAGCTGTTTTTT
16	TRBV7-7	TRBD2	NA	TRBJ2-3	CASSLGLAGAGDTQYF	TGTGCCAGCAGCCTTGGACTAGCGGGAGCTGGAGATACGCAGTATTTT
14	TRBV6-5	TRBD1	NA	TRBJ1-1	CASNPGQGNTEAFF	TGTGCCAGCAACCCCGGACAGGGGAACACTGAAGCTTTCTTT
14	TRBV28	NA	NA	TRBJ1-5	CASSSRDPAGAQHF	TGTGCCAGCAGTTCCCGGGACCCCGCTGGGGCCCAGCATTTT
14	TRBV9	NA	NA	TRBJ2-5	CASSVDLRQETQYF	TGTGCCAGCAGCGTAGACTTGCGGCAAGAGACCCAGTACTTC
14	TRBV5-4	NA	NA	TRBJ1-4	CASSRPGGNEKLFF	TGTGCCAGCAGCCGCCCGGGGGGCAATGAAAAACTGTTTTTT
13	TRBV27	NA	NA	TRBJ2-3	CASSFQGTDTQYF	TGTGCCAGCAGTTTCCAAGGCACAGATACGCAGTATTTT
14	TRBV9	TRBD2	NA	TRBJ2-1	CASSVEASGRSPFF	TGTGCCAGCAGCGTAGAGGCTAGCGGGAGGTCACCGTTCTTC
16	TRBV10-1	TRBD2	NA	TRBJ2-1	CASSERNLAGNNEQFF	TGCGCCAGCAGTGAGCGAAACCTAGCGGGAAACAATGAGCAGTTCTTC
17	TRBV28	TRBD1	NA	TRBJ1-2	CASSLTPTGEVGYGYTF	TGTGCCAGCAGTTTAACCCCCACAGGGGAGGTCGGCTATGGCTACACCTTC